This TCR beta chain is from a study of shared clonotypes between healthy human individuals. Overall study context: CD4 naive and memory got three plates each, CD8 naive two, CD8 memory one.

Some clones are missing from TCRdb's copy, which holds only in-frame ones; the method was immunoSEQ multiplex PCR. The table has over a million clones, roughly 74% seen once. Worth noting for this clone: Its antigen is not known.

This CDR3 contains 16 residues. Germline V gene data show CDR1 as SGHRS and CDR2 as YFSETQ. J gave up 7 bases and V 3 bases, and 13 bases lay outside the gene matches. Study-wide results and caveats: Generation of non-shared clonotypes was less probable than generation of clonotypes shared by all four donors.

The receptor was derived from a young man in good health. Some clones in this sample may be carry-over from other donors' samples. This chain links TRBV5-1 with TRBJ2-5; 9 nucleotides agree with TRBD1. The sample comprised memory CD4+ T cells from PBMCs. The subset is: CD45RA-negative fraction. The CDR3 spells CASSSWGGADRGTQYF. Written as DNA, the CDR3 is TGCGCCAGCAGCTCGTGGGGAGGGGCGGACAGGGGGACCCAGTACTTC.